Below, one T cell receptor beta chain is given with its context. As yet, its antigen is unknown. This entry belongs to a study of T-cell reconstitution after alpha-beta-depleted transplantation in children. Preparation of the TCRbeta library was carried out with unique molecular identifiers. TCRdb called the PCR reads again in MiXCR, with one record for every CDR3 protein. The sample includes 700,000 to 950,000 distinct CDR3 sequences, 15% to 20% seen only once; the top ten take 5%. General study results and limits: For some patients, TCRbeta diversity was high at day 60 because of recipient T cells and thymic progenitors that survived. Several hundred expanded graft clones reportedly supplied alpha-beta T cells about two months after transplant.

The clonotype comes from a male patient aged 10-17 years who had a stem cell transplant for acute lymphoblastic leukemia, so the T cells may come from the graft donor. Here the sequenced sample was PBMCs, mostly from graft donor cells, taken 360 days after TCRalphabeta/CD19-depleted stem cell transplant.

The CDR3 DNA is TGCAGTGCTAGGGGCAGCCCCGGGGCCAACGTCCTGACTTTC. It translates to CSARGSPGANVLTF. V usage is TRBV20-1 and J usage is TRBJ2-6; unclear D gene. Germline V gene data show CDR1 as DFQATT and CDR2 as SNEGSKA (reference sequence). V lost 3 bases and J 4 bases, leaving 10 bases between the germline ends. CDR3 length equals 14 residues.